This TCR beta chain was captured by sequencing in a study of blood T cell repertoires in COVID-19. In the study overall: Donors in the United States, Italy and Spain gave samples during acute or convalescent COVID-19.

Study processing details: Cell counts per sample came from amplifying reference gene primers. Measured with immunoSEQ multiplex PCR; TCRdb has only the in-frame clones, and not every one. The V and J calls and clone size are taken from that table; D and trimming were inferred from the DNA. The data show a few hundred thousand clones, under 90% seen once. Individuals aged about 18 to 95 years were recruited from 24 US areas. Each participant's cohort was designated according to participant-reported clinical history. The ends lost 4 bases at V and 7 bases at J; junction bases unmatched: 4. Germline CDR1 is LNHNV and CDR2 is YYDKDF (reference sequence). The CDR3 consists of 16 residues.

The receptor's source is an older woman who had recovered from COVID-19. Sequenced: PBMCs or T cells enriched from blood (not recorded which). V gene TRBV15 combines with J gene TRBJ2-1; 16 nucleotides line up with TRBD2. The CDR3 loop reads CATSTGLAGGDNEQFF. In nucleotides, the CDR3 is TGTGCCACCAGCACGGGACTAGCGGGAGGGGATAATGAGCAGTTCTTC.